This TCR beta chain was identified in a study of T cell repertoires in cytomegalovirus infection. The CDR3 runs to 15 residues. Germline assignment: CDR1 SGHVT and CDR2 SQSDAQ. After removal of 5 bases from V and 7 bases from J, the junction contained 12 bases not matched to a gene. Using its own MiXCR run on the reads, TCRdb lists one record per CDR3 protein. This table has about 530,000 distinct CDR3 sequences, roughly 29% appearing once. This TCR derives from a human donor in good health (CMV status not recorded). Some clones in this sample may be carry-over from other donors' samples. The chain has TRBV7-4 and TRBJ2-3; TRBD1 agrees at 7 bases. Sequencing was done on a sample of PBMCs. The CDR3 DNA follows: TGTGCCAGCAGCCATAGGGGGCCCCGACCGAATACGCAGTATTTT. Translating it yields CASSHRGPRPNTQYF.